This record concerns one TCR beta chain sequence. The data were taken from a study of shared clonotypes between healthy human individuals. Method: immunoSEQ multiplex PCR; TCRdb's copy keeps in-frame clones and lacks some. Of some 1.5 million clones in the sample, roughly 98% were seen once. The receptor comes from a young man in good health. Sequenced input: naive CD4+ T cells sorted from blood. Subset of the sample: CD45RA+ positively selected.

CDR3: CASSSMRQPQHF. Here the CDR3 DNA reads TGTGCCAGCAGCTCCATGAGGCAGCCCCAGCATTTT. The V gene is TRBV7-9, the J gene TRBJ1-5; D ambiguous. This CDR3 contains 12 residues. V was cut by 4 bases and J by 7 bases, with 8 bases left in between. The V gene's germline CDR1 is SEHNR and CDR2 FQNEAQ (reference sequence). Looking up the rest from reference TRBV7-9 and TRBJ1-5 gives the full variable domain: DTGVSQNPRHKITKRGQNVTFRCDPISEHNRLYWYRQTLGQGPEFLTYFQNEAQLEKSRLLSDRFSAERPKGSFSTLEIQRTEQGDSAMYLCASSSMRQPQHFGDGTRLSIL.